The 12 T cell receptor beta chains given below trace back to one sample, sequenced in a study of memory CD4+ T cells and cytomegalovirus serostatus. Sequenced by immunoSEQ multiplex PCR; TCRdb stores in-frame clones only, minus some. The sample records 61,000 or so clones, around three quarters being singletons. The sort gate was single viable CD3+CD4+CD8-CD45RO+ cells for memory CD4+ T cells. Sequenced input: memory CD4+ T cells from blood. These receptor sequences come from an adult in good health and CMV-seronegative. Some clones in this sample may be carry-over from other donors' samples.

The CDR3 sequence: CASSDGGGLEAFF. The DNA of the CDR3 is TGTGCCAGCAGTGATGGGGGAGGGTTGGAAGCTTTCTTT. This chain connects TRBV2 to TRBJ1-1, with a weak D call TRBD1 (5 bases). CDR1 and CDR2 from the germline V gene are SNHLY and FYNNEI. There are 13 residues in the CDR3. Trimming cost V 3 bases and J 8 bases, with 13 bases left between them. Combining the CDR3 with reference TRBV2 and TRBJ1-1 gives the whole variable domain EPEVTQTPSHQVTQMGQEVILRCVPISNHLYFYWYRQILGQKVEFLVSFYNNEISEKSEIFDDQFSVERPDGSNFTLKIRSTKLEDSAMYFCASSDGGGLEAFFGQGTRLTVV.

The chain carries TRBV6-6 and TRBJ1-1; a weak D match, TRBD1 (6 bases). With 7 bases removed from V and 5 bases from J, the gap between germline ends came to 20 bases. CDR1 is MNHNY, CDR2 SVGAGI, per germline (reference sequence). This CDR3 region has 15 residues. The CDR3 DNA sequence: TGTGCCAGCACTGACCGCAGGGGTCGAGATACTGAAGCTTTCTTT. Its protein product is CASTDRRGRDTEAFF.

This clone was picked up a small number of times. The rearrangement links TRBV10-1 to TRBJ2-3; 8 nucleotides match TRBD2. Germline V lookup: CDR1 WNHNN, CDR2 SYGVQD (reference sequence). The CDR3 is 14 residues long. J lost 1 base, V lost 5 bases, and 2 bases had no gene match. The CDR3 sequence: CASSSGGGTDTQYF. For the CDR3, the DNA is TGCGCCAGCAGTAGCGGGGGAGGCACAGATACGCAGTATTTT.

The genes are TRBV7-3 and TRBJ1-1; D is ambiguous. Germline lookup yields CDR1 SGHTA and CDR2 FQGTGA. The V gene lost 2 bases and the J gene lost 5 bases, with 12 bases spanning the gap. The CDR3 has 14 residues. CDR3 sequence (DNA): TGTGCCAGCAGCTTAGCGGCGTATAGGACTGAAGCTTTCTTT. Translated, it gives CASSLAAYRTEAFF.

The genes are TRBV4-1 and TRBJ1-5; D not certain. This CDR3 comprises 17 residues. The ends were cut back, 0 bases at V and 0 bases at J, with 12 bases in the middle. Germline CDR1 reads MGHRA; CDR2 reads YSYEKL. The CDR3 sequence is CASSQDGNPDSNQPQHF. The DNA of the CDR3 is TGCGCCAGCAGCCAAGATGGGAACCCAGATAGCAATCAGCCCCAGCATTTT.

The CDR3 spells CASSLTVNTEAFF. The CDR3, as DNA: TGTGCCAGCAGCTTGACAGTGAACACTGAAGCTTTCTTT. The chain carries TRBV7-2 and TRBJ1-1; TRBD1 is a possible D gene (5 bases). The CDR3 runs 13 residues. The V and J ends lost 3 bases and 0 bases respectively, with 5 bases between them. CDR1 and CDR2 from the germline V gene are SGHTA and FQGNSA. Supplemented by reference TRBV7-2 and TRBJ1-1, the full variable domain reads GAGVSQSPSNKVTEKGKDVELRCDPISGHTALYWYRQSLGQGLEFLIYFQGNSAPDKSGLPSDRFSAERTGGSVSTLTIQRTQQEDSAVYLCASSLTVNTEAFFGQGTRLTVV.

The chain recombines TRBV21-1 with TRBJ1-2. TRBV21-1 is tagged as a pseudogene. CDR3 length: 15 amino acids. CDR3 DNA: TGTGCCAGCAGCAAAGTATCGCGGGCTAATGGGGGCTACACCTTC. This codes for CASSKVSRANGGYTF.

This clone was recorded only once. The genes are TRBV28 and TRBJ1-5, with D possibly TRBD1 on 5 matching bases. The CDR3 runs to 14 residues. CDR1 and CDR2 (germline): MDHEN, SYDVKM. The ends were cut back, 8 bases at V and 5 bases at J, with 16 bases in the middle. CDR3 coding DNA: TGTGCCAGCTTTAGCCAGGGTGGGTATCAGCCCCAGCATTTT. This translates into CASFSQGGYQPQHF.

V usage is TRBV5-8 and J usage is TRBJ1-2, with TRBD1 matching 9 bases. Trimming removed 4 bases from V and 7 bases from J; junction bases left unmatched: 20. Germline CDR1 is SGHTS and CDR2 is YDEGEE. The CDR3 runs 18 residues. CDR3 residues: CASSPTGTGNAYGGGYTF. CDR3 nucleotide sequence: TGTGCCAGCAGCCCCACCGGGACAGGGAACGCCTATGGTGGTGGCTACACCTTC. Filled out from reference TRBV5-8 and TRBJ1-2, the complete variable domain reads EAGVTQSPTHLIKTRGQQATLRCSPISGHTSVYWYQQALGLGLQFLLWYDEGEERNRGNFPPRFSGRQFPNYSSELNVNALELEDSALYLCASSPTGTGNAYGGGYTFGSGTRLTVV.

This clone was seen a few times. The rearrangement joins TRBV7-9 to TRBJ1-1; 9 positions match TRBD1. J gave up 4 bases and V 5 bases, and 14 bases lay outside the gene matches. The CDR3 has 17 residues. The germline V gene has CDR1 SEHNR and CDR2 FQNEAQ (reference sequence). The CDR3 DNA sequence: TGTGCCAGCAGCATACTGACAGGGGGAAGGTGGGGCACTGAAGCTTTCTTT. As protein: CASSILTGGRWGTEAFF.

CDR3 residues: CASSLVLVGAGETQYF. The CDR3 DNA sequence: TGCGCCAGCAGCTTGGTACTTGTGGGGGCTGGGGAGACCCAGTACTTC. This rearrangement joins TRBV5-1 to TRBJ2-5, with D possibly matching TRBD1 (6 bases). Germline CDR1 and CDR2: SGHRS and YFSETQ. The CDR3 spans 16 residues. V was clipped by 0 bases and J by 5 bases, with 17 bases between them.

This clone is a singleton in its sample. The chain has TRBV19 and TRBJ1-6; TRBD1 agrees at 7 bases. The V and J ends lost 7 bases and 6 bases, in that order; junction bases with no gene match: 3. CDR1 is LNHDA and CDR2 is SQIVND in the germline V gene (reference sequence). The CDR3 is 13 residues long. The CDR3 region has the DNA TGTGCCAGTACCGGGACAGTTAATTCACCCCTCCACTTT. Its protein is CASTGTVNSPLHF.